This note documents a single T cell receptor beta chain sequence. Antigen unknown. These data are taken from a study of blood T cells in healthy people across ages. Study results and limitations: Correlation between TCR beta diversity and naive T cell percentage was strong.

A second PCR, run for 7 to 11 cycles, used a sample-barcoded 5' primer plus a J-beta primer mix. TCRdb reanalysed the 5' RACE reads using MiXCR and keeps one entry per CDR3 protein. The data hold about 1,500,000 distinct CDR3 sequences, with over 25% observed a single time. This clonotype was sampled from a woman aged 30 to 39 in good health. The sample consisted of blood.

CDR3 sequence: CASSQRDRGRNEQYF. CDR3 nucleotide sequence: TGTGCCAGCAGCCAAAGGGACAGGGGGAGGAACGAGCAGTACTTC. This sequence joins TRBV3-1 and TRBJ2-7; 11 nucleotides match TRBD1. Losses at the gene ends were 2 bases for V and 5 bases for J; bases not matched to a gene: 5. The CDR3 contains 15 residues. Germline assignment: CDR1 LGHDT and CDR2 YNNKEL (reference sequence).